The T cell receptor (beta chain) described here comes from a study of CD8 T cells in Susac syndrome. RNA, at about 0.45 to 1 ug, was reverse transcribed with random hexamers. Amplification of TCR beta CDR3 spanned 54 Vbeta and 13 Jbeta via immunoSEQ multiplex PCR. MiXCR was run by TCRdb on the immunoSEQ multiplex PCR reads, yielding one entry per CDR3 protein. The sample consists of about 190,000 distinct CDR3 sequences, around 95% of them appearing once. The germline V and J ends were trimmed by 0 bases and 4 bases, with 9 bases remaining between them. Per germline, CDR1 SGHNT and CDR2 YYREEE (reference sequence). This CDR3 contains 14 residues.

Sequencing was done on a sample of CD4+ T cells from PBMCs. This receptor was identified in a human donor in good health. The chain uses TRBV5-4 and TRBJ2-3; D not certain. CDR3 nucleotide sequence: TGTGCCAGCAGCTTGGCCTTACTACCAGATACGCAGTATTTT. This codes for CASSLALLPDTQYF.